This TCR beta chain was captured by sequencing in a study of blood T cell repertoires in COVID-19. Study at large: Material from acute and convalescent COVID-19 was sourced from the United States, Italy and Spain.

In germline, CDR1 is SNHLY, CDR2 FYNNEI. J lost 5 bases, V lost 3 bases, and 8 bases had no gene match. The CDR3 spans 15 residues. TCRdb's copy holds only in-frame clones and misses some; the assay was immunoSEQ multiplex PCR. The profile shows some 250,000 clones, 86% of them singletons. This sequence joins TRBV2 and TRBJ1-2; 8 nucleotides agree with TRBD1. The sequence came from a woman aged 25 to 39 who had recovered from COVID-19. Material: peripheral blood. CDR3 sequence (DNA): TGTGCCAGCAGTGACGACAGGGGTTCATTTTATGGCTACACCTTC. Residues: CASSDDRGSFYGYTF.